Described below is a single TCR beta chain sequence and its context. Time point reported: blood at routine non-recurrence follow-up after resection. The record originates from a study of spatial heterogeneity in lung cancer. Background on the study: Raw sequencing reads included, on average, more than ten appearances of each unique TCR and UMI combination.

TCRdb called the 5' RACE reads again in MiXCR, with one record for every CDR3 protein. This sample has more than 15,000 distinct CDR3 sequences; approximately 19% occur once, and the top ten carry less than 8%. Trimming left V 2 bases short and J 7 bases short, with 14 bases between. The CDR3 contains 13 residues. Germline V gene lookup returns CDR1 DFQATT and CDR2 SNEGSKA (reference sequence). The chain is built from TRBV20-1 and TRBJ1-2; a possible D gene is TRBD1 (6 bases). The sequences come from PBMCs, collected at follow-up. This sequence was found in a male donor with early-stage non-small cell lung cancer. Here the CDR3 DNA reads TGCAGTGCTAGAACAGGGCAGTTAACTGGCTACACCTTC. The encoded protein is CSARTGQLTGYTF.